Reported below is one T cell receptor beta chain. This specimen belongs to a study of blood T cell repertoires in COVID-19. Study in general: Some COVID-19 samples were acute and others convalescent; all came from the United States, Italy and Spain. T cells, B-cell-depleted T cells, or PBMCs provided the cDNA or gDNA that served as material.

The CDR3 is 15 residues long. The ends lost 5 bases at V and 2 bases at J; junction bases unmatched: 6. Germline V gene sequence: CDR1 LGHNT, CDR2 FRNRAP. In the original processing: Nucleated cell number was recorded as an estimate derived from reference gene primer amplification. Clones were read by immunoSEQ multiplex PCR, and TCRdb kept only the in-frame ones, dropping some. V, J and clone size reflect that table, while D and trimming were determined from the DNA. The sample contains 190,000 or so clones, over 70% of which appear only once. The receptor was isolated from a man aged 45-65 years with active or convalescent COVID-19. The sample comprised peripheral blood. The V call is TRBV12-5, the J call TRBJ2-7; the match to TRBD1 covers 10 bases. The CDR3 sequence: CASGLDRGLAYEQYF. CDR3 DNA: TGTGCTAGTGGTCTCGACAGGGGGCTTGCCTACGAGCAGTACTTC.